A selection of T cell receptor beta chains follows, all from one sample in a study of CD8 T cells in Susac syndrome. TCRdb re-derived calls from the immunoSEQ multiplex PCR reads in MiXCR, one entry per CDR3 protein. The sample includes about 170,000 distinct CDR3 sequences, roughly 92% of them seen just once. The sequencing input was CD4+ T cells from PBMCs. These receptors all stem from a human donor with multiple sclerosis. Each CDR3 is given with its conserved first and last residue. A D gene is named only where the DNA matches it firmly. A clone size is listed for some rows: how often the clone was seen (once, few, many), or a class if it is expanded.

j_gene: TRBJ1-2; abundance: NA; d_gene: NA; v_gene: TRBV7-2; CDR3aa: CASSLDPASQAGYTF; CDR3nt: TGTGCCAGCAGCTTAGACCCTGCGAGCCAAGCTGGCTACACCTTC
j_gene: TRBJ2-1; abundance: NA; d_gene: TRBD2; v_gene: TRBV2; CDR3aa: CASSYGGADEQFF; CDR3nt: TGTGCCAGCAGTTACGGGGGGGCCGATGAGCAGTTCTTC
j_gene: TRBJ1-5; abundance: NA; d_gene: NA; v_gene: TRBV20-1; CDR3aa: CSARAGGSGQPQHF; CDR3nt: TGCAGTGCTAGAGCGGGGGGGTCGGGTCAGCCCCAGCATTTT
j_gene: TRBJ2-1; abundance: once; d_gene: NA; v_gene: TRBV28; CDR3aa: CASSSPYGNEQFF; CDR3nt: TGTGCCAGCAGTTCCCCGTATGGAAATGAGCAGTTCTTC
j_gene: TRBJ1-2; abundance: NA; d_gene: NA; v_gene: TRBV5-1; CDR3aa: CASGTMVEGYTF; CDR3nt: TGCGCCAGCGGAACCATGGTGGAAGGCTACACCTTC
j_gene: TRBJ2-1; abundance: NA; d_gene: NA; v_gene: TRBV7-7; CDR3aa: CASRPLSGLYNEQFF; CDR3nt: TGTGCCAGCAGACCCCTCTCCGGCTTATACAATGAGCAGTTCTTC
j_gene: TRBJ2-5; abundance: NA; d_gene: TRBD2; v_gene: TRBV4-1; CDR3aa: CASSVILAGGGSQYF; CDR3nt: TGCGCCAGCAGCGTAATACTAGCGGGAGGGGGATCCCAGTACTTC
j_gene: TRBJ1-1; abundance: once; d_gene: NA; v_gene: TRBV3-1; CDR3aa: CASSRKGRGARWNTEAFF; CDR3nt: TGTGCCAGCAGCCGAAAGGGACGGGGTGCACGTTGGAACACTGAAGCTTTCTTT
j_gene: TRBJ2-1; abundance: NA; d_gene: TRBD1; v_gene: TRBV7-9; CDR3aa: CASSFGQGVSEQFF; CDR3nt: TGTGCCAGCAGCTTTGGACAGGGTGTAAGTGAGCAGTTCTTC
j_gene: TRBJ2-7; abundance: NA; d_gene: TRBD1; v_gene: TRBV6-5; CDR3aa: CASSPRTGGTYEQYF; CDR3nt: TGTGCCAGCAGTCCTCGAACAGGGGGGACCTACGAGCAGTACTTC
j_gene: TRBJ2-4; abundance: NA; d_gene: TRBD2; v_gene: TRBV12-3/TRBV12-4; CDR3aa: CASSSDPRTSGGLAKNIQYF; CDR3nt: TGTGCCAGCAGTTCCGACCCTAGGACTAGCGGGGGCTTAGCCAAAAACATTCAGTACTTC
j_gene: TRBJ1-6; abundance: NA; d_gene: TRBD1; v_gene: TRBV3-1; CDR3aa: CASSSPGQGPSPLHF; CDR3nt: TGTGCCAGCAGTTCTCCGGGACAGGGGCCCTCACCCCTCCACTTT
j_gene: TRBJ1-1; abundance: NA; d_gene: NA; v_gene: TRBV11-3; CDR3aa: CASSFSENTEAFF; CDR3nt: TGTGCCAGCAGCTTTTCCGAGAACACTGAAGCTTTCTTT
j_gene: TRBJ2-6; abundance: NA; d_gene: NA; v_gene: TRBV6-5; CDR3aa: CAIRGLGGANVLTF; CDR3nt: TGTGCGATCCGGGGTTTAGGTGGGGCCAACGTCCTGACTTTC
j_gene: TRBJ2-3; abundance: NA; d_gene: NA; v_gene: TRBV30; CDR3aa: CAWTRQPADTQYF; CDR3nt: TGTGCCTGGACCCGCCAGCCGGCAGATACGCAGTATTTT
j_gene: TRBJ1-4; abundance: NA; d_gene: TRBD1; v_gene: TRBV5-6; CDR3aa: CASSLRQGGGLEKLFF; CDR3nt: TGTGCCAGCAGCTTGCGGCAGGGAGGGGGCCTTGAAAAACTGTTTTTT
j_gene: TRBJ2-2; abundance: NA; d_gene: TRBD2; v_gene: TRBV5-1; CDR3aa: CASSLIPSGEAGELFF; CDR3nt: TGCGCCAGCAGCTTGATACCTAGCGGGGAGGCCGGGGAGCTGTTTTTT
j_gene: TRBJ1-4; abundance: NA; d_gene: NA; v_gene: TRBV6-5; CDR3aa: CASRSPNEKLFF; CDR3nt: TGTGCCAGCAGGAGCCCTAATGAAAAACTGTTTTTT
j_gene: TRBJ2-5; abundance: NA; d_gene: TRBD2; v_gene: TRBV10-3; CDR3aa: CAISEPASGSDLGETQYF; CDR3nt: TGTGCCATCAGTGAGCCGGCGAGCGGGAGTGATTTGGGAGAGACCCAGTACTTC
j_gene: TRBJ2-1; abundance: NA; d_gene: TRBD1; v_gene: TRBV10-3; CDR3aa: CAISERQGERYNEQFF; CDR3nt: TGTGCCATCAGCGAGCGACAGGGAGAGAGGTACAATGAGCAGTTCTTC
j_gene: TRBJ1-2; abundance: NA; d_gene: NA; v_gene: TRBV18; CDR3aa: CASSPTTDSSSGYTF; CDR3nt: TGTGCCAGCTCACCGACGACGGACTCTAGCAGTGGCTACACCTTC
j_gene: TRBJ2-5; abundance: NA; d_gene: NA; v_gene: TRBV5-4; CDR3aa: CASSDRRGQETQYF; CDR3nt: TGTGCCAGCAGCGATCGCAGGGGCCAAGAGACCCAGTACTTC
j_gene: TRBJ1-1; abundance: NA; d_gene: NA; v_gene: TRBV10-3; CDR3aa: CAISDSTSNTEAFF; CDR3nt: TGTGCCATCTCGGACTCGACATCGAACACTGAAGCTTTCTTT
j_gene: TRBJ2-5; abundance: NA; d_gene: NA; v_gene: TRBV5-4; CDR3aa: CASSLTGSGVETQYF; CDR3nt: TGTGCCAGCAGCTTGACAGGGTCAGGTGTAGAGACCCAGTACTTC
j_gene: TRBJ1-2; abundance: once; d_gene: NA; v_gene: TRBV3-1; CDR3aa: CASSPSPNYGYTF; CDR3nt: TGTGCCAGCAGCCCTTCTCCTAACTATGGCTACACCTTC
j_gene: TRBJ2-5; abundance: NA; d_gene: TRBD1; v_gene: TRBV7-2; CDR3aa: CASSWTGTGGETQYF; CDR3nt: TGTGCCAGCAGTTGGACCGGGACAGGGGGGGAGACCCAGTACTTC
j_gene: TRBJ1-1; abundance: NA; d_gene: NA; v_gene: TRBV6-4; CDR3aa: CASSQEGGLTEAFF; CDR3nt: TGTGCCAGCAGCCAGGAGGGGGGGCTCACCGAAGCTTTCTTT
j_gene: TRBJ2-2; abundance: NA; d_gene: TRBD1; v_gene: TRBV2; CDR3aa: CASFPGTGRNTGELFF; CDR3nt: TGTGCCAGCTTCCCCGGGACAGGGAGGAACACCGGGGAGCTGTTTTTT
j_gene: TRBJ2-4; abundance: NA; d_gene: NA; v_gene: TRBV7-8; CDR3aa: CASSPRGMRADIQYF; CDR3nt: TGTGCCAGCAGCCCCCGAGGGATGAGGGCGGACATTCAGTACTTC
j_gene: TRBJ1-2; abundance: few; d_gene: NA; v_gene: TRBV6-2/TRBV6-3; CDR3aa: CASNWGGSDYGYTF; CDR3nt: TGTGCCAGCAACTGGGGGGGATCGGACTATGGCTACACCTTC
j_gene: TRBJ1-2; abundance: NA; d_gene: TRBD1; v_gene: TRBV5-1; CDR3aa: CASSLEGQFNYGYTF; CDR3nt: TGCGCCAGCAGCTTGGAGGGACAGTTTAACTATGGCTACACCTTC
j_gene: TRBJ2-1; abundance: NA; d_gene: NA; v_gene: TRBV12-3/TRBV12-4; CDR3aa: CASSFPRETSYDEQFF; CDR3nt: TGTGCCAGCAGTTTCCCAAGAGAGACCTCTTACGATGAGCAGTTCTTC
j_gene: TRBJ2-7; abundance: NA; d_gene: NA; v_gene: TRBV19; CDR3aa: CASSIGLSKGEQYF; CDR3nt: TGTGCCAGTAGTATCGGACTATCTAAGGGCGAGCAGTACTTC
j_gene: TRBJ1-5; abundance: NA; d_gene: NA; v_gene: TRBV6-2/TRBV6-3; CDR3aa: CASSPGLGAVSNQPQHF; CDR3nt: TGTGCCAGCAGCCCCGGTCTGGGGGCTGTAAGCAATCAGCCCCAGCATTTT
j_gene: TRBJ1-2; abundance: NA; d_gene: TRBD1; v_gene: TRBV9; CDR3aa: CASSGTGTGYGYTF; CDR3nt: TGTGCCAGCAGCGGAACCGGGACAGGGTACGGCTACACCTTC
j_gene: TRBJ2-5; abundance: NA; d_gene: NA; v_gene: TRBV23-1; CDR3aa: CASSHRWSETQYF; CDR3nt: TGCGCCAGCAGTCATCGGTGGAGCGAGACCCAGTACTTC
j_gene: TRBJ2-7; abundance: NA; d_gene: TRBD1; v_gene: TRBV29-1; CDR3aa: CSVEATGGSYEQYF; CDR3nt: TGCAGCGTTGAAGCTACAGGGGGGAGCTACGAGCAGTACTTC
j_gene: TRBJ2-4; abundance: NA; d_gene: NA; v_gene: TRBV20-1; CDR3aa: CSASRGRDSLLYF; CDR3nt: TGCAGTGCTAGCCGGGGGCGGGACTCCCTTTTGTACTTC
j_gene: TRBJ1-5; abundance: NA; d_gene: NA; v_gene: TRBV13; CDR3aa: CASSTWGVSQPQHF; CDR3nt: TGTGCCAGCAGCACGTGGGGGGTCAGTCAGCCCCAGCATTTT